This T cell receptor beta chain was captured by sequencing in a study of shared clonotypes between healthy human individuals. For the study at large: A couple of women and a few men aged 18 to 49 made up the donors.

The assay ran at deep level. Sequenced by immunoSEQ multiplex PCR; TCRdb stores in-frame clones only, minus some. The data show 650,000 to 700,000 clones, 90% seen once. Remarks on this clone: Its cognate antigen is unknown.

There are 16 residues in the CDR3. CDR1 is MGHRA, CDR2 YSYEKL, per germline. V lost 3 bases to trimming and J lost 7 bases; unmatched junction nucleotides: 10. Study observations and caveats: Larger estimated richness was generally seen in naive subsets than in memory subsets.

The material sequenced was memory CD8+ T cells from PBMCs. Subset noted: CD45RO+ cells pooled with CCR7-negative TemRA cells. This rearrangement joins TRBV4-1 to TRBJ2-1, with TRBD2 identical over 9 bases. The origin of this receptor is a man between 18 and 35 years old in good health. Some clones in this sample may be carry-over from other donors' samples. The CDR3 sequence: CASSQEYSGRGNEQFF. DNA of the CDR3: TGCGCCAGCAGCCAGGAATATAGCGGGAGAGGAAATGAGCAGTTCTTC.